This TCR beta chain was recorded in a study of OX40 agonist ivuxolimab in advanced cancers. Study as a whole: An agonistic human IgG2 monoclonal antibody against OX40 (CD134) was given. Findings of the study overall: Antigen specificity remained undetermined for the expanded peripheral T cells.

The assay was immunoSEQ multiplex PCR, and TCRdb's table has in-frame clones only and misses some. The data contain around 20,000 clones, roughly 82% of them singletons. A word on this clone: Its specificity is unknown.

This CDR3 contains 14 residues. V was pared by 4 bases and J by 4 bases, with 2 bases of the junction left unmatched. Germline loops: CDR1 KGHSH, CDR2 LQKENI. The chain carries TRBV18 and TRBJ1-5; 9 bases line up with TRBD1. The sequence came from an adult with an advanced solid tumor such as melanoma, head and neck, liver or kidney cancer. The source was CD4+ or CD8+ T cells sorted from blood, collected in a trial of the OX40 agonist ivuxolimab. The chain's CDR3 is CASSHRGRNQPQHF. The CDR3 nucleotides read TGTGCCAGCTCACACAGGGGGCGTAATCAGCCCCAGCATTTT.